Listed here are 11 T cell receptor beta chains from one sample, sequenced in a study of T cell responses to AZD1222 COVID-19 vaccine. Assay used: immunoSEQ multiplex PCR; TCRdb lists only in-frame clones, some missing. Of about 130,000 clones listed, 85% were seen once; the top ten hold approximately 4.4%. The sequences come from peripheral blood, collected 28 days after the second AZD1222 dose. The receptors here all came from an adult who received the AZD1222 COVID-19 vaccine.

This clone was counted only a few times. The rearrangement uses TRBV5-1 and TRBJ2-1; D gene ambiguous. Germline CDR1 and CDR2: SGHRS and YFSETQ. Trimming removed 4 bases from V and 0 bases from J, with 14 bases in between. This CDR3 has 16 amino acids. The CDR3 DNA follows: TGCGCCAGCAGCCCCACGACTTTTAGCTCCTACAATGAGCAGTTCTTC. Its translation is CASSPTTFSSYNEQFF.

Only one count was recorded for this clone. This CDR3 is CASSLGRRLSYEQYF. In DNA form, the CDR3 reads TGTGCCAGCAGCTTAGGCCGAAGACTGTCCTACGAGCAGTACTTC. This chain uses TRBV7-9 with TRBJ2-7; D remains unclear. Trimming removed 1 base from V and 1 base from J, with 11 bases in between. The CDR3 has 15 residues. Germline V gene data show CDR1 as SEHNR and CDR2 as FQNEAQ (reference sequence).

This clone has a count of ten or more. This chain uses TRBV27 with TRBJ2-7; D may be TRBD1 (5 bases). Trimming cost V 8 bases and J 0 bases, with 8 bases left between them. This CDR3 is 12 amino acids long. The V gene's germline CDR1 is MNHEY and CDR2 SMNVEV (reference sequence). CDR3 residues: CASFDSSYEQYF. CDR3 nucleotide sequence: TGTGCCAGCTTTGACAGCTCCTACGAGCAGTACTTC.

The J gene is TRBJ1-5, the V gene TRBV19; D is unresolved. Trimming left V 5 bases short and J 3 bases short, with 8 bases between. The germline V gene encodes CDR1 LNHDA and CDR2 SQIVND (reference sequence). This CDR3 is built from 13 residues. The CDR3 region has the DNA TGTGCCAGTAGTGATCAAAACAATCAGCCCCAGCATTTT. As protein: CASSDQNNQPQHF.

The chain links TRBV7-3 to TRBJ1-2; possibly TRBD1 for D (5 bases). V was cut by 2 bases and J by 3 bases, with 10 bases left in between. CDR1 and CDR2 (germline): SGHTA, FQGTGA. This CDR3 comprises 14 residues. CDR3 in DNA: TGTGCCAGCAGCTTAGGGGCGAACTACTATGGCTACACCTTC. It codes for CASSLGANYYGYTF.

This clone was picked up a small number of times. The CDR3 protein is CASSLNAMGGSPLHF. The CDR3 region has the DNA TGTGCCAGCAGCTTAAATGCCATGGGGGGTTCACCCCTCCACTTT. The chain employs TRBV7-9 and TRBJ1-6, with D maybe TRBD1 (5 bases). Trimming stripped 2 bases from V and 9 bases from J, with 14 bases between. This CDR3 has 15 residues. Germline values: CDR1 SEHNR, CDR2 FQNEAQ (reference sequence). The full variable domain, with the rest looked up from reference TRBV7-9 and TRBJ1-6, is DTGVSQNPRHKITKRGQNVTFRCDPISEHNRLYWYRQTLGQGPEFLTYFQNEAQLEKSRLLSDRFSAERPKGSFSTLEIQRTEQGDSAMYLCASSLNAMGGSPLHFGNGTRLTVT.

CDR3 in DNA: TGTGCCAGCAGCATTGGACAGGGGAGATATAGCAATCAGCCCCAGCATTTT. This translates into CASSIGQGRYSNQPQHF. The gene calls are TRBV28 and TRBJ1-5, with 9 bases matching TRBD1. From germline, CDR1 is MDHEN and CDR2 SYDVKM. There are 17 residues in the CDR3. Trimming at V came to 6 bases and at J to 0 bases, leaving 9 bases not matched to a gene.

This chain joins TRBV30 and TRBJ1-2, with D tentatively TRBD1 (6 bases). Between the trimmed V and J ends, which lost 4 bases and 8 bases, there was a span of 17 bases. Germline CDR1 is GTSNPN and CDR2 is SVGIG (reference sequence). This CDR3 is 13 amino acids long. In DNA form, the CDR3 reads TGTGCCTGGACCCTTGGAGGGGGGCGCGGCTACACCTTC. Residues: CAWTLGGGRGYTF.

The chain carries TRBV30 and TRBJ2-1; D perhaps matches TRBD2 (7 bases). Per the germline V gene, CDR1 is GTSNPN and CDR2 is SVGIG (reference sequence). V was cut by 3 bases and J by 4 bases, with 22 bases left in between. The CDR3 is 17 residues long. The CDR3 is CAWSGRGGRVSYNEQFF. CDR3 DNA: TGTGCCTGGAGCGGCCGCGGGGGCAGGGTCTCGTACAATGAGCAGTTCTTC.

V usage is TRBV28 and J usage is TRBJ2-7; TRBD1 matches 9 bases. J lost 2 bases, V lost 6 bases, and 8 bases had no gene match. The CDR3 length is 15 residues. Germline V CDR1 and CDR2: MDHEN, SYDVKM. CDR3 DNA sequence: TGTGCCAGCAGCTTCCGGGACAGGGCCACCTACGAGCAGTACTTC. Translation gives CASSFRDRATYEQYF.

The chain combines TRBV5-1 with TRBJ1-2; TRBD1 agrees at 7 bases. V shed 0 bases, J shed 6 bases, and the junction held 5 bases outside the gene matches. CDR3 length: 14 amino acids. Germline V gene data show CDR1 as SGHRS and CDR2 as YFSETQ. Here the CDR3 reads CASSLGQGFDGYTF. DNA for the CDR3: TGCGCCAGCAGCTTGGGACAGGGCTTCGATGGCTACACCTTC.